These 24 T cell receptor beta chains were sequenced from one sample in a study of molecular identifiers for immune sequencing clone quantification. TCRdb re-called the PCR reads through MiXCR, storing one row per CDR3 protein. The sample has tens of thousands of distinct CDR3 sequences; 20% to 25% are singletons. The sample taken for sequencing was naive CD8+ T cells from blood, with Jurkat cell RNA spiked in. Described subset: FACS-sorted CD8+CD4-CCR7+CD45RA+ naive T cells. The receptors stem from a human donor in good health. Some libraries in this study had Jurkat cell RNA spiked in.

The gene calls are TRBV6-5 and TRBJ2-2, with D possibly matching TRBD1 (5 bases). Germline V gene sequence: CDR1 MNHEY, CDR2 SVGAGI. There are 13 residues in the CDR3. V gave up 5 bases and J gave up 6 bases, with 10 bases separating them. The CDR3 here is CASSHKTAGELFF. The CDR3 DNA sequence: TGTGCCAGCAGTCACAAGACAGCCGGGGAGCTGTTTTTT.

V and J are TRBV9 and TRBJ2-2, with D perhaps matching TRBD2 (7 bases). The CDR3 length is 17 residues. The germline CDR1 and CDR2 sequences are SGDLS and YYNGEE. The V gene lost 1 base and the J gene lost 3 bases, with 16 bases spanning the gap. CDR3 sequence (DNA): TGTGCCAGCAGCGTATCATCGGCGGGGGCGGACACCGGGGAGCTGTTTTTT. Protein product: CASSVSSAGADTGELFF.

The CDR3 reads CASSVQGDIYEQFF. CDR3 DNA: TGTGCCAGCAGCGTACAGGGGGACATATATGAGCAGTTCTTC. This chain links TRBV9 with TRBJ2-1, with TRBD1 matching 7 bases. V trimming: 1 base; J trimming: 8 bases; junction bases outside the gene matches: 6. Germline V CDR1 and CDR2: SGDLS, YYNGEE. CDR3 length equals 14 residues.

This clonotype has a single count. Just one base apart from a much larger clone, this may be a read error. The chain recombines TRBV20-1 with TRBJ2-7, with D possibly being TRBD2 (6 bases). The germline V gene encodes CDR1 DFQATT and CDR2 SNEGSKA (reference sequence). CDR3 length equals 16 residues. CDR3 DNA sequence: TGCAGTGCTCCCCAGCCCCAGCGGGCCAAAGCGTACGAGCTGTACTTC. Translation: CSAPQPQRAKAYELYF.

Ten or more counts support this clonotype. V is TRBV28 and J is TRBJ1-5; perhaps TRBD1 as D (5 bases). V shed 10 bases and J shed 0 bases, with 16 bases lying between them. Germline V gene data show CDR1 as MDHEN and CDR2 as SYDVKM. The CDR3 covers 15 residues. The CDR3: CATGRDDGSNQPQHF. In nucleotides, the CDR3 is TGTGCCACCGGGAGGGACGACGGTAGCAATCAGCCCCAGCATTTT.

At least ten counts were recorded for this clonotype. The V call is TRBV7-9, the J call TRBJ2-7; 8 nucleotides match TRBD2. The CDR3 loop spans 14 amino acids. CDR1 and CDR2 from the germline V gene are SEHNR and FQNEAQ (reference sequence). After removal of 5 bases from V and 3 bases from J, the junction contained 6 bases not matched to a gene. CDR3 coding DNA: TGTGCCAGCAGCGGTTCCGGGACTAGCTACGAGCAGTACTTC. As protein: CASSGSGTSYEQYF. Drawing the rest from reference TRBV7-9 and TRBJ2-7, the complete variable domain is DTGVSQNPRHKITKRGQNVTFRCDPISEHNRLYWYRQTLGQGPEFLTYFQNEAQLEKSRLLSDRFSAERPKGSFSTLEIQRTEQGDSAMYLCASSGSGTSYEQYFGPGTRLTVT.

J is TRBJ2-3 and V is TRBV30; possible D gene TRBD1, 6 bases. From germline, CDR1 is GTSNPN and CDR2 SVGIG (reference sequence). The V end lost 2 bases, the J end lost 2 bases, and 14 bases lay between the germline ends. The CDR3 has 15 amino acids. CDR3 sequence: CAWSFRDMNTDTQYF. CDR3 sequence (DNA): TGTGCCTGGAGTTTCCGGGACATGAACACAGATACGCAGTATTTT. The full variable domain, with the rest looked up from reference TRBV30 and TRBJ2-3, is SQTIHQWPATLVQPVGSPLSLECTVEGTSNPNLYWYRQAAGRGLQLLFYSVGIGQISSEVPQNLSASRPQDRQFILSSKKLLLSDSGFYLCAWSFRDMNTDTQYFGPGTRLTVL.

This clonotype was recorded once. One base away lies a much larger clone, so this may be a sequencing read error. The chain uses TRBV6-5 and TRBJ2-3, with TRBD2 matching over 12 bases. Germline loops: CDR1 MNHEY, CDR2 SVGAGI. The CDR3 has 15 amino acids. The CDR3 here is CVSSRLAGVGDTQYF. The CDR3 coding sequence is TGTGTCAGCAGTAGACTAGCGGGGGTTGGGGATACGCAGTATTTT.

Ten or more counts support this clonotype. The V gene is TRBV20-1, the J gene TRBJ2-7, with 13 bases fitting TRBD2. V was pared by 1 base and J by 2 bases, with 8 bases of the junction left unmatched. The CDR3 length is 17 residues. Germline-derived CDR1 and CDR2 are DFQATT and SNEGSKA (reference sequence). CDR3 DNA: TGCAGTGCTAGAGGGACTAGCGGGGGCAGGGCCACCTACGAGCAGTACTTC. Translated, it gives CSARGTSGGRATYEQYF.

This clonotype was counted ten times or more. V gene TRBV2 combines with J gene TRBJ1-2; D might be TRBD1 (6 bases). The CDR3 loop spans 14 amino acids. V gave up 9 bases and J gave up 9 bases, with 23 bases separating them. Germline V gene lookup returns CDR1 SNHLY and CDR2 FYNNEI. The CDR3 reads CARGPDSFLMSYTF. CDR3 bases: TGTGCCAGAGGACCGGACAGCTTCTTAATGAGCTACACCTTC.

The chain uses TRBV5-6 and TRBJ2-7; the D gene could be TRBD1 or TRBD2 (6 bases each). CDR3 length equals 16 residues. V was shortened by 0 bases and J by 7 bases, with 20 bases between the two germline ends. Germline assignment: CDR1 SGHDT and CDR2 YYEEEE. CDR3 DNA: TGTGCCAGCAGCTTGGAACAGGAGGGGGATTACGGTGAGCAGTACTTC. Encoded protein: CASSLEQEGDYGEQYF.

This clonotype was counted at least ten times. The chain carries TRBV5-4 and TRBJ1-1, with TRBD1 matching 11 bases. CDR1 SGHNT and CDR2 YYREEE come from the germline V gene (reference sequence). V gave up 7 bases and J gave up 4 bases; unmatched junction bases: 6. The CDR3 has 14 amino acids. The CDR3 sequence: CASHIGTGGTEAFF. CDR3 DNA sequence: TGTGCCAGCCATATAGGGACAGGGGGCACTGAAGCTTTCTTT. The variable domain in full, with the rest retrieved from reference TRBV5-4 and TRBJ1-1, is ETGVTQSPTHLIKTRGQQVTLRCSSQSGHNTVSWYQQALGQGPQFIFQYYREEENGRGNFPPRFSGLQFPNYSSELNVNALELDDSALYLCASHIGTGGTEAFFGQGTRLTVV.

Only a few counts were recorded for this clonotype. The rearrangement uses TRBV27 and TRBJ2-7; 16 bases fit TRBD2. CDR3 length: 15 amino acids. CDR1 and CDR2 (germline): MNHEY, SMNVEV (reference sequence). The V segment lost 5 bases and the J segment 6 bases; nucleotides outside the gene matches: 4. The CDR3 DNA follows: TGTGCCAGCAGTGGGGGACTAGCGGGAGGGTTCGAGCAGTACTTC. This translates into CASSGGLAGGFEQYF.

Of note for this clonotype: One base away lies a much larger clone, so this may be a sequencing read error. This chain links TRBV6-5 with TRBJ1-1, with D possibly matching TRBD1 (5 bases). The CDR3 is made up of 13 amino acids. Germline loops: CDR1 MNHEY, CDR2 SVGAGI. The CDR3 loop is CASSSSEDTEALF. The CDR3 region has the DNA TGTGCCAGCAGTTCAAGTGAGGACACTGAAGCTCTCTTT.

At least ten counts were recorded for this clonotype. V usage is TRBV20-1 and J usage is TRBJ2-7; a possible D gene is TRBD2 (5 bases). Germline CDR1 is DFQATT and CDR2 is SNEGSKA (reference sequence). Trimming cost V 7 bases and J 1 base, with 8 bases left between them. The length of the CDR3 is 11 residues. In DNA, the CDR3 is TGCAGTGTTTGGGAGTCCTACGAGCAGTACTTC. As protein: CSVWESYEQYF.

In regard to this clonotype: A much more abundant neighbour one base away suggests this may be a read error. The rearrangement joins TRBV6-2 or TRBV6-3 to TRBJ2-3, with TRBD2 matching over 10 bases. Trimming at V came to 4 bases and at J to 5 bases, leaving 12 bases not matched to a gene. Germline V gene data show CDR1 as MNHEY and CDR2 as SVGEGT. The length of the CDR3 is 17 residues. The CDR3 loop is CASSSRLAGLNKDTQYF. CDR3 DNA sequence: TGTGCCAGCAGTTCCAGACTAGCGGGTCTAAACAAAGATACGCAGTATTTT.

This clonotype was picked up many times. V usage is TRBV7-9 and J usage is TRBJ1-3; unclear D gene. CDR3 length: 14 residues. Between the trimmed V and J ends, which lost 4 bases and 2 bases, there was a span of 9 bases. The germline V gene has CDR1 SEHNR and CDR2 FQNEAQ (reference sequence). The CDR3 DNA is TGTGCCAGCAGCTCCCGGGCTCCTGGAAACACCATATATTTT. Its translation: CASSSRAPGNTIYF.

This clonotype was found many times. The CDR3 sequence: CAWSVLAGDTQYF. CDR3 in DNA: TGTGCCTGGAGTGTATTAGCGGGAGATACGCAGTATTTT. The chain has TRBV30 and TRBJ2-3; 7 bases agree with TRBD2. Germline loops: CDR1 GTSNPN, CDR2 SVGIG (reference sequence). With 0 bases clipped from V and 5 bases from J, the junction kept 2 bases outside the gene matches. The CDR3 totals 13 residues. Filled out from reference TRBV30 and TRBJ2-3, the complete variable domain reads SQTIHQWPATLVQPVGSPLSLECTVEGTSNPNLYWYRQAAGRGLQLLFYSVGIGQISSEVPQNLSASRPQDRQFILSSKKLLLSDSGFYLCAWSVLAGDTQYFGPGTRLTVL.

This clonotype came up a few times. The chain is built from TRBV4-3 and TRBJ2-3, with D uncertain. The germline V and J ends were trimmed by 1 base and 4 bases, with 15 bases remaining between them. The length of the CDR3 is 16 residues. Germline CDR1 and CDR2: LGHNA and YSLEER. CDR3 residues: CASSQASREVADTQYF. CDR3 bases: TGCGCCAGCAGCCAAGCTTCCCGCGAAGTAGCAGATACGCAGTATTTT.

This clonotype came up many times. This chain uses TRBV12-3 or TRBV12-4 with TRBJ1-1; D uncertain. This CDR3 comprises 11 residues. With 6 bases removed from V and 4 bases from J, the gap between germline ends came to 6 bases. CDR3 amino acids: CASRVGTEAFF. CDR3 nucleotide sequence: TGTGCCAGCAGGGTTGGCACTGAAGCTTTCTTT.

Concerning this clonotype itself: A much larger clone sits a single nucleotide away, making a read error possible. The chain uses TRBV5-1 and TRBJ2-3, with no clear D. In germline, CDR1 is SGHRS, CDR2 YFSETQ. This CDR3 is built from 12 residues. Written as DNA, the CDR3 is TGCGCCGGCAGCTTGTTTCCAGATACGCAGTATTTT. Translating gives CAGSLFPDTQYF.

This clonotype was recorded many times. The chain carries TRBV20-1 and TRBJ2-7; tentatively, D is TRBD2 (5 bases). The germline V and J ends were trimmed by 3 bases and 3 bases, with 12 bases remaining between them. CDR1 and CDR2 (germline): DFQATT, SNEGSKA (reference sequence). This CDR3 has 13 residues. Here the CDR3 reads CSASLAGNYEQYF. CDR3 in DNA: TGCAGTGCTAGTCTTGCGGGCAACTACGAGCAGTACTTC.

V usage is TRBV7-9 and J usage is TRBJ2-5; no clear D. Germline-derived CDR1 and CDR2 are SEHNR and FQNEAQ (reference sequence). This CDR3 has 12 residues. V was pared by 5 bases and J by 5 bases, with 9 bases between. CDR3 protein: CASSPAPETQYF. In DNA, the CDR3 is TGTGCCAGCAGCCCCGCACCTGAGACCCAGTACTTC.

This clonotype was observed a handful of times. V gene TRBV6-1 combines with J gene TRBJ2-1; TRBD2 agrees at 9 bases. The germline V gene encodes CDR1 MNHNS and CDR2 SASEGT. V lost 3 bases, J lost 4 bases, and 10 bases stayed unmatched. The CDR3 totals 17 residues. The CDR3 coding sequence is TGTGCCAGCAGTGAGCTAGCGGGAAGGTCAGGGTACAATGAGCAGTTCTTC. It yields the protein CASSELAGRSGYNEQFF.